This TCR beta chain was recorded in a study of OX40 agonist ivuxolimab in advanced cancers. Generated by immunoSEQ multiplex PCR, the TCRdb table keeps only in-frame clones and is missing some. The sample has around 56,000 clones; roughly 77% are singletons. This CDR3 is 13 amino acids long. Trimming left V 3 bases short and J 5 bases short, with 10 bases between. The germline gives CDR1 SGHTA, CDR2 FQGTGA. The receptor's source is an adult with an advanced solid tumor such as melanoma, head and neck, liver or kidney cancer. The sample was CD4+ or CD8+ T cells sorted from blood, taken in a trial of the OX40 agonist ivuxolimab. V usage is TRBV7-3 and J usage is TRBJ1-1; D is undetermined. CDR3: CASSFRRGTEAFF. The CDR3 nucleotides read TGTGCCAGCAGCTTTCGACGGGGAACTGAAGCTTTCTTT. Full variable domain (remainder filled in from reference TRBV7-3 and TRBJ1-1): GAGVSQTPSNKVTEKGKYVELRCDPISGHTALYWYRQSLGQGPEFLIYFQGTGAADDSGLPNDRFFAVRPEGSVSTLKIQRTERGDSAVYLCASSFRRGTEAFFGQGTRLTVV.